The T cell receptor (beta chain) under discussion was sequenced for a study of T cells in Graves' hyperthyroidism and ophthalmopathy. This clonotype was counted a few times. Its antigen is not known. Study-wide points: Ophthalmopathy was model-predicted a median about 7.1 months pre-onset.

TCR beta CDR3 sequences were amplified from RNA transcripts. During a first-round RT-PCR of the TCR CDR3, the HTBI primer set was used. TCRdb reprocessed the multiplex PCR reads via MiXCR and lists one record per CDR3 protein. The table has roughly 700,000 distinct CDR3 sequences, around 40% seen once; the top ten hold more than 25%. Recently diagnosed hyperthyroidism of less than 2 months' duration affected patients aged 18 to 65. This sample holds PBMCs from roughly 10 ml fresh peripheral blood. Trimming left V 4 bases short and J 7 bases short, with 10 bases between. This CDR3 contains 12 residues. The V gene's germline CDR1 is LGHDT and CDR2 YNNKEL (reference sequence).

The sample comprised blood. The rearrangement joins TRBV3-1 to TRBJ1-1; D is undetermined. This clonotype originated in a woman in her thirties or forties with Graves' hyperthyroidism. The CDR3 DNA follows: TGTGCCAGCAGCCTCCTGGGCGATGAAGCTTTCTTT. As protein: CASSLLGDEAFF.